This paragraph covers one T cell receptor beta chain sequence. Its antigen is unidentified. With 5 bases removed from V and 14 bases from J, the gap between germline ends came to 16 bases. The germline gives CDR1 MRHNA, CDR2 SNTAGT. The length of the CDR3 is 12 residues. This sample stems from a study of T cell responses to AZD1222 COVID-19 vaccine. General observations from the study: It was only after the peak T cell response that any repertoires were sampled. Within unmutated variant regions lay the reported targets of nearly half of spike-specific TCRs. Baseline serology detected seropositivity in only six AZD1222 recipients. In a largely white British group with more females than males, clonal diversity was possibly underestimated.

TCRdb's table, derived via immunoSEQ multiplex PCR, lists solely in-frame clones and lacks some. The sample gives about 150,000 clones, less than 90% of which show up once; about 7% is in the top ten. The receptor was derived from an adult who had recovered from COVID-19. The chain combines TRBV6-4 with TRBJ2-4; either TRBD1 or TRBD2 may supply D (5 bases each). The material sequenced was peripheral blood, taken after recovery from COVID-19. The CDR3 reads CASSWGTGEEYF. The CDR3 DNA is TGTGCCAGCAGTTGGGGGACCGGGGAAGAGTACTTC.